This T cell receptor (beta chain) is from a study of post-analysis software for immune sequencing data. Study conclusions and caveats: In patients, about 5 TRBV segments were more frequent than in controls, with TRBV5-6, TRBV5-1 and TRBV20-1 among them.

TCR beta cDNA libraries included unique molecular identifiers. TCRdb fed the PCR reads into MiXCR, producing one record per CDR3 protein. The sample lists some 190,000 distinct CDR3 sequences, approximately 28% occurring once. V dropped 6 bases and J dropped 7 bases, with 10 bases sitting between them. Per germline, CDR1 MNHEY and CDR2 SMNVEV (reference sequence). CDR3 length equals 13 residues. Details on this clonotype: Its matching antigen is unknown.

The sequence was obtained from a girl aged 2-17 years with multiple sclerosis. This chain links TRBV27 with TRBJ1-6, with D possibly TRBD1 on 6 matching bases. Sequenced sample: blood. CDR3 sequence (DNA): TGTGCCAGCAGACAGGGAGCAAATTCACCCCTCCACTTT. Its protein is CASRQGANSPLHF.